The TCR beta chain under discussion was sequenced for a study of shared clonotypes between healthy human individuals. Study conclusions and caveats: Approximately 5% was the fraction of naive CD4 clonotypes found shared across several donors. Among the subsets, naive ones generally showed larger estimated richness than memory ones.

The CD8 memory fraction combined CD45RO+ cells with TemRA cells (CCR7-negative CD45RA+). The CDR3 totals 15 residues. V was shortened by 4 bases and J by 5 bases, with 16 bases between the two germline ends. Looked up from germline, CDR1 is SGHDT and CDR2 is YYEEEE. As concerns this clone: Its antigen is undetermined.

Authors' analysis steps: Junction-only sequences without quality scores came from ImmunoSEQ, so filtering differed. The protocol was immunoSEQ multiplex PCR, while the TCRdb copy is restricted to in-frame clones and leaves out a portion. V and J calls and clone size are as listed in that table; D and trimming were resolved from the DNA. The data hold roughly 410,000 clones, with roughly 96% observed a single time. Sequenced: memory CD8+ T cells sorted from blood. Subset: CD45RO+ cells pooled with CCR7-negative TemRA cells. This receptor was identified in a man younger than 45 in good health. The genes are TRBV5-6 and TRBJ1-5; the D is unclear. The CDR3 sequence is CASSPVGGEDQPQHF. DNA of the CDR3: TGTGCCAGCAGCCCGGTGGGTGGGGAAGATCAGCCCCAGCATTTT.